What follows is one T cell receptor (beta chain) and its context. The antigen remains undetermined. The sample is drawn from a study of OX40 agonist ivuxolimab in advanced cancers. Study conclusions and caveats: The work left the antigen specificity of expanded peripheral T cells undetermined. CD8+ T cells were the subset that, on average, had more expanded clones than CD4+. Some nonresponders likewise displayed low normalized T-cell clonal expansion. CD4+ and CD8+ T cells in blood underwent clonal expansion by week 6 at 0.1 to 3.0 mg/kg.

V shed 5 bases and J 8 bases; nucleotides not matched to a gene: 11. The CDR3 loop spans 13 amino acids. Germline CDR1 and CDR2: GTSNPN and SVGIG (reference sequence). Sequencing was performed with immunoSEQ multiplex PCR; in TCRdb, only in-frame clones are kept and a portion is missing. The repertoire holds almost 70,000 clones, with around four fifths as singletons. The source of this sequence is an adult with an advanced solid tumor such as melanoma, head and neck, liver or kidney cancer. The J gene is TRBJ1-2, the V gene TRBV30; 7 bases match TRBD1. This specimen was CD4+ or CD8+ T cells sorted from blood, taken in a trial of the OX40 agonist ivuxolimab. The CDR3 nucleotides are TGTGCCTGGCAAAGGGGGCTCCTTAACGGCTACACCTTC. Its protein product is CAWQRGLLNGYTF.